The 3 T cell receptor beta chains given below trace back to one sample, sequenced in a study of blood T cell repertoires in COVID-19. Some clones are missing from TCRdb's copy, which holds only in-frame ones; the method was immunoSEQ multiplex PCR. The sample carries 250,000 or so clones, around three quarters recorded once. Source material: peripheral blood. The receptors were gathered from a woman of 80 years or more with acute or convalescent COVID-19.

A remark on this clone: The identical CDR3 is also encoded by other nucleotide sequences in the sample. The chain carries TRBV5-1 and TRBJ2-2; TRBD1 matches at 7 bases. This CDR3 has 15 amino acids. CDR1 SGHRS and CDR2 YFSETQ come from the germline V gene. V lost 0 bases to trimming and J lost 4 bases; unmatched junction nucleotides: 3. The CDR3 protein is CASSLDRGSTGELFF. The CDR3 bases are TGCGCCAGCAGCTTGGACAGGGGATCCACCGGGGAGCTGTTTTTT.

The genes are TRBV30 and TRBJ2-1; 12 positions agree with TRBD2. Trimming took 1 base from V and 0 from J; bases not matched to a gene: 4. CDR3 length: 17 amino acids. CDR1 and CDR2 from the germline V gene are GTSNPN and SVGIG (reference sequence). CDR3 DNA: TGTGCCTGGAGTGCCGGGACTAGCGGGCGCTCCTACAATGAGCAGTTCTTC. Translating it yields CAWSAGTSGRSYNEQFF.

The rearrangement links TRBV5-4 to TRBJ1-1; D gene uncertain. Trimming pared 1 base from V and 1 base from J, leaving 11 bases between. CDR1 and CDR2 from the germline V gene are SGHNT and YYREEE (reference sequence). The length of the CDR3 is 15 residues. The DNA of the CDR3 is TGTGCCAGCAGCTTGAGTGCCACGGGGAACACTGAAGCTTTCTTT. Amino acid sequence: CASSLSATGNTEAFF.